The 23 T cell receptor beta chains reported below all come from one sample, sequenced in a study of T cell changes during pregnancy in multiple sclerosis. Generated by immunoSEQ multiplex PCR, the TCRdb table keeps only in-frame clones and is missing some. The table records tens of thousands of clones, about 90% of them present only once. The sample was CD8+ T cells from peripheral blood mononuclear cells, taken before pregnancy. These receptors were collected from a female donor with multiple sclerosis, enrolled in a pregnancy study.

The V call is TRBV7-9, the J call TRBJ2-1, with TRBD2 matching over 8 bases. CDR3 length: 16 residues. The V segment lost 5 bases and the J segment 3 bases; nucleotides outside the gene matches: 9. Germline CDR1 is SEHNR and CDR2 is FQNEAQ (reference sequence). The CDR3 sequence: CASSPPASGRYNEQFF. For the CDR3, the DNA is TGTGCCAGCAGCCCCCCCGCTAGCGGGCGCTACAATGAGCAGTTCTTC.

V is TRBV13 and J is TRBJ2-1, with 11 bases aligning to TRBD2. The V gene end was trimmed by 2 bases and the J gene end by 7 bases; junction bases not matched to a gene: 10. Germline assignment: CDR1 PRHDT and CDR2 FYEKMQ (reference sequence). The CDR3 has 17 residues. In nucleotides, the CDR3 is TGTGCCAGCAGCTTAATAGCGGGAGGGCGGAGTCAGAATGAGCAGTTCTTC. This translates into CASSLIAGGRSQNEQFF.

The chain joins TRBV6-1 to TRBJ2-7; perhaps TRBD1 as D (6 bases). The CDR3 runs to 12 residues. CDR1 and CDR2 (germline): MNHNS, SASEGT. V was cut by 6 bases and J by 5 bases, with 11 bases left in between. This CDR3 reads CASRHRVDEQYF. CDR3 nucleotide sequence: TGTGCCAGCAGACACAGGGTCGACGAGCAGTACTTC.

This rearrangement joins TRBV2 to TRBJ2-7, with TRBD1 matching over 12 bases. Germline V gene data show CDR1 as SNHLY and CDR2 as FYNNEI. The CDR3 extends over 15 amino acids. Trimming at V came to 8 bases and at J to 6 bases, leaving 11 bases not matched to a gene. The CDR3 region is CASLPRGTGGAEQYF. For the CDR3, the DNA is TGTGCCAGCCTACCGAGGGGGACAGGGGGCGCCGAGCAGTACTTC.

This clone was counted only a few times. The rearrangement joins TRBV2 to TRBJ1-6; D gene ambiguous. Per germline, CDR1 SNHLY and CDR2 FYNNEI. CDR3 length: 14 amino acids. V lost 3 bases, J lost 0 bases, and 3 bases lay in between. The CDR3 coding sequence is TGTGCCAGCAGTGACAGCTCCTATAATTCACCCCTCCACTTT. This encodes CASSDSSYNSPLHF.

V and J are TRBV25-1 and TRBJ2-7; 7 nucleotides agree with TRBD1. CDR3 length: 17 amino acids. The germline V gene encodes CDR1 MGHDK and CDR2 SYGVNS. Germline trimming cut 3 bases from V and 4 bases from J; bases unmatched to any gene: 15. CDR3 DNA sequence: TGTGCCAGCAGTGATCCGAGTCGGACAGGTGGTAGGTACGAGCAGTACTTC. Its translation: CASSDPSRTGGRYEQYF.

V and J are TRBV4-1 and TRBJ2-6; weak D call: TRBD1 (6 bases). The V gene lost 7 bases and the J gene lost 4 bases, with 8 bases spanning the gap. The CDR3 is 13 residues long. Germline loops: CDR1 MGHRA, CDR2 YSYEKL. Here the CDR3 reads CASTGQGANVLTF. DNA for the CDR3: TGCGCCAGCACAGGACAGGGGGCCAACGTCCTGACTTTC.

The V call is TRBV13, the J call TRBJ2-7, with 8 bases fitting TRBD2. CDR1 and CDR2 from the germline V gene are PRHDT and FYEKMQ (reference sequence). The CDR3 runs 15 residues. Trimming took 4 bases from V and 4 from J; bases not matched to a gene: 9. CDR3 nucleotide sequence: TGTGCCAGCAGCTCCTTACGGGAGGGTCGATACGAGCAGTACTTC. Amino acids: CASSSLREGRYEQYF. Complete variable domain (other parts from reference TRBV13 and TRBJ2-7): AAGVIQSPRHLIKEKRETATLKCYPIPRHDTVYWYQQGPGQDPQFLISFYEKMQSDKGSIPDRFSAQQFSDYHSELNMSSLELGDSALYFCASSSLREGRYEQYFGPGTRLTVT.

The chain carries TRBV7-9 and TRBJ1-5; 7 nucleotides line up with TRBD1. The CDR3 is 15 residues long. V shed 6 bases, J shed 0 bases, and the junction held 5 bases outside the gene matches. From germline, CDR1 is SEHNR and CDR2 FQNEAQ (reference sequence). Here the CDR3 reads CASSPTGDSNQPQHF. In nucleotides, the CDR3 is TGTGCCAGCAGTCCTACAGGGGATAGCAATCAGCCCCAGCATTTT. The full variable domain, its missing parts supplied by reference TRBV7-9 and TRBJ1-5, is DTGVSQNPRHKITKRGQNVTFRCDPISEHNRLYWYRQTLGQGPEFLTYFQNEAQLEKSRLLSDRFSAERPKGSFSTLEIQRTEQGDSAMYLCASSPTGDSNQPQHFGDGTRLSIL.

J is TRBJ2-4 and V is TRBV5-1, with 9 bases identical to TRBD1. Per germline, CDR1 SGHRS and CDR2 YFSETQ. The CDR3 contains 16 residues. Unmatched junction bases numbered 8, after V lost 4 bases and J lost 3 bases. This CDR3 is CASSKGTGFDKNIQYF. The CDR3 nucleotides are TGCGCCAGCAGCAAAGGGACAGGGTTCGACAAAAACATTCAGTACTTC.

J is TRBJ2-1 and V is TRBV27; D ambiguous. The V end lost 1 base, the J end lost 0 bases, and 10 bases lay between the germline ends. CDR1 MNHEY and CDR2 SMNVEV come from the germline V gene (reference sequence). The CDR3 is made up of 16 amino acids. The CDR3 is CASSLFGSSSYNEQFF. The CDR3 nucleotides are TGTGCCAGCAGTTTATTTGGGTCTAGCTCCTACAATGAGCAGTTCTTC.

This chain uses TRBV6-5 with TRBJ2-2; D is possibly TRBD2 (5 bases). CDR3 length equals 14 residues. Trimming left V 7 bases short and J 7 bases short, with 16 bases between. Germline V gene data show CDR1 as MNHEY and CDR2 as SVGAGI. In nucleotides, the CDR3 is TGTGCCAGCAATCCCCGGGAATGGGGCGGGGAGCTGTTTTTT. This sequence encodes CASNPREWGGELFF.

The chain uses TRBV5-6 and TRBJ1-6; TRBD1 matches at 9 bases. CDR3 length equals 14 residues. Germline CDR1 is SGHDT and CDR2 is YYEEEE. V lost 2 bases to trimming and J lost 10 bases; unmatched junction nucleotides: 4. Written as DNA, the CDR3 is TGTGCCAGCAGCTTAAACAGGGGGCGGTCACCCCTCCACTTT. It codes for CASSLNRGRSPLHF.

V usage is TRBV29-1 and J usage is TRBJ1-2; 7 nucleotides match TRBD1. The germline CDR1 and CDR2 sequences are SQVTM and ANQGSEA. After removal of 6 bases from V and 5 bases from J, the junction contained 9 bases not matched to a gene. The CDR3 runs to 13 residues. As DNA, the CDR3 is TGCAGCGTGACAGGGACCTGGCCATATGGCTACACCTTC. Its translation: CSVTGTWPYGYTF.

The V call is TRBV6-1, the J call TRBJ1-5; 11 bases map to TRBD1. V dropped 7 bases and J dropped 2; count of bases not matched to a gene: 4. The CDR3 length is 15 residues. Germline values: CDR1 MNHNS, CDR2 SASEGT. CDR3 sequence (DNA): TGTGCCAGCATTACGGACAGGGGGCGCAATCAGCCCCAGCATTTT. Its protein is CASITDRGRNQPQHF.

The chain links TRBV2 to TRBJ1-1; unclear D gene. Germline V gene sequence: CDR1 SNHLY, CDR2 FYNNEI. The V gene lost 5 bases and the J gene lost 1 base, with 11 bases spanning the gap. This CDR3 spans 14 amino acids. CDR3 protein: CASSPGSWNTEAFF. The CDR3 nucleotides are TGTGCCAGCAGTCCCGGGTCCTGGAACACTGAAGCTTTCTTT.

The V call is TRBV9, the J call TRBJ1-2; weak D call: TRBD1 (5 bases). V gave up 3 bases and J gave up 1 base, with 16 bases separating them. The CDR3 is 16 amino acids. Per germline, CDR1 SGDLS and CDR2 YYNGEE. The CDR3 region is CASSEATDGHNYGYTF. CDR3 coding DNA: TGTGCCAGCAGCGAGGCAACTGATGGACATAACTATGGCTACACCTTC.

V is TRBV7-8 and J is TRBJ1-2, with TRBD1 as a possible D gene (6 bases). There are 15 residues in the CDR3. Trimming took 3 bases from V and 5 from J, leaving 16 bases between them. Germline CDR1 and CDR2: SGHVS and FQNEAQ. CDR3 amino acids: CASSFEGGGVYGYTF. The CDR3 bases are TGTGCCAGCAGCTTCGAGGGGGGAGGGGTTTATGGCTACACCTTC.

Concerning this clone: The junction differs from germline at one of its ends, possibly a read error. The rearrangement joins TRBV7-9 to TRBJ2-7; 8 nucleotides match TRBD2. Germline lookup yields CDR1 SEHNR and CDR2 FQNEAQ (reference sequence). This CDR3 is 13 amino acids long. For the CDR3, the DNA is TGTACCAGCAGCTGGGGCGGGGGGCACGAGCAGTACTTC. Translation: CTSSWGGGHEQYF.

A single count supports this clone. V gene TRBV7-2 combines with J gene TRBJ2-5; D gene uncertain. Germline values: CDR1 SGHTA, CDR2 FQGNSA. The CDR3 runs to 12 residues. Deletions cut 3 bases from V and 4 bases from J, with 6 bases between. The CDR3 reads CASSFLVETQYF. The CDR3 bases are TGTGCCAGCAGCTTTCTAGTAGAGACCCAGTACTTC.

The chain has TRBV9 and TRBJ2-3; 12 bases are a match to TRBD2. In germline, CDR1 is SGDLS, CDR2 YYNGEE. Trimming at V came to 3 bases and at J to 3 bases, leaving 5 bases not matched to a gene. The length of the CDR3 is 16 residues. The CDR3 region has the DNA TGTGCCAGCAGCGCTAGCGGGGGGGCCACAACAGATACGCAGTATTTT. Translation: CASSASGGATTDTQYF.

The V gene is TRBV7-9, the J gene TRBJ1-1, with TRBD1 matching 9 bases. Per germline, CDR1 SEHNR and CDR2 FQNEAQ (reference sequence). The junction had 12 bases not matched to a gene; V was cut back by 4 bases and J by 3 bases. The CDR3 contains 17 residues. CDR3 nucleotide sequence: TGTGCCAGCAGCTCCAGAAACGTGGACAGGGGAGACACTGAAGCTTTCTTT. Protein sequence: CASSSRNVDRGDTEAFF. The entire variable domain, with the rest obtained from reference TRBV7-9 and TRBJ1-1, is as follows: DTGVSQNPRHKITKRGQNVTFRCDPISEHNRLYWYRQTLGQGPEFLTYFQNEAQLEKSRLLSDRFSAERPKGSFSTLEIQRTEQGDSAMYLCASSSRNVDRGDTEAFFGQGTRLTVV.

The V call is TRBV11-2, the J call TRBJ2-1, with 7 bases identical to TRBD2. After removal of 8 bases from V and 3 bases from J, the junction contained 1 base not matched to a gene. Per germline, CDR1 SGHAT and CDR2 FQNNGV. This CDR3 spans 12 amino acids. The CDR3 coding sequence is TGTGCCAGCCGGACTAGCTACAATGAGCAGTTCTTC. This sequence encodes CASRTSYNEQFF.